This is a list of T cell receptor beta chains from one sample in a study of human T cells and chemical hapten exposure. Via MiXCR, TCRdb re-called the RACE reads, giving one row per CDR3 protein. Counted here are 65,000 to 90,000 distinct CDR3 sequences, 6.6% occurring once; the ten biggest clones make up about 1.5%. The specimen was whole blood, collected in connection with sensitization to the hapten diphenylcyclopropenone (DPC). The receptors come from a woman aged 25 to 39 with alopecia areata. Some clones in this sample may be carry-over from other donors' samples. Each CDR3 is given with its conserved first and last residue. D genes are given only for firm matches. Where a row states a size, it is once, few, many or the class of an expanded clone; other rows omit it.

CDR3: CASSREGGYTF
DNA: TGTGCCAGCAGTCGTGAGGGGGGCTACACCTTC
size: -
J: TRBJ1-2
D: -
V: TRBV12-3/TRBV12-4

CDR3: CASGWQGSADTQYF
DNA: TGCGCCAGCGGTTGGCAGGGCTCAGCAGATACGCAGTATTTT
size: -
J: TRBJ2-3
D: -
V: TRBV5-1

CDR3: CASSTGGPGNTIYF
DNA: TGTGCCAGCAGTACCGGGGGGCCTGGAAACACCATATATTTT
size: few
J: TRBJ1-3
D: -
V: TRBV6-6

CDR3: CASSLETSLNTEAFF
DNA: TGTGCCAGCAGCTTAGAAACCAGCTTGAACACTGAAGCTTTCTTT
size: many
J: TRBJ1-1
D: -
V: TRBV11-2

CDR3: CSARSREKWNSPLHF
DNA: TGCAGTGCTAGATCCCGGGAGAAATGGAATTCACCCCTCCACTTT
size: many
J: TRBJ1-6
D: -
V: TRBV20-1

CDR3: CSARWGFDEQFF
DNA: TGCAGTGCTAGGTGGGGGTTCGATGAGCAGTTCTTC
size: many
J: TRBJ2-1
D: -
V: TRBV20-1

CDR3: CASSLYRYTSGANVLTF
DNA: TGTGCCAGCAGCTTATACCGTTACACCTCTGGGGCCAACGTCCTGACTTTC
size: many
J: TRBJ2-6
D: -
V: TRBV13

CDR3: CAITSGRERVDYGYTF
DNA: TGTGCCATCACCTCCGGGAGGGAGCGCGTAGACTATGGCTACACCTTC
size: -
J: TRBJ1-2
D: -
V: TRBV10-3

CDR3: CASTPDLPYGYTF
DNA: TGTGCCAGCACCCCGGACCTTCCCTATGGCTACACCTTC
size: many
J: TRBJ1-2
D: -
V: TRBV7-9

CDR3: CASSLDRGEIQETQYF
DNA: TGTGCCAGCAGCTTGGACAGGGGTGAGATCCAAGAGACCCAGTACTTC
size: -
J: TRBJ2-5
D: TRBD1
V: TRBV5-4

CDR3: CASSPRGQGLDQPQHF
DNA: TGTGCCAGCTCACCCCGCGGACAGGGCCTGGATCAGCCCCAGCATTTT
size: many
J: TRBJ1-5
D: TRBD1
V: TRBV18

CDR3: CSVDEGIGYTF
DNA: TGCAGCGTTGACGAGGGAATCGGCTACACCTTC
size: few
J: TRBJ1-2
D: -
V: TRBV29-1

CDR3: CASSLTGDRLTSGANVLTF
DNA: TGTGCCAGCAGTCTCACGGGGGACAGGCTGACCTCTGGGGCCAACGTCCTGACTTTC
size: -
J: TRBJ2-6
D: TRBD1
V: TRBV7-8

CDR3: CSARDWAWGYEQFF
DNA: TGCAGTGCTAGAGATTGGGCGTGGGGGTATGAGCAGTTCTTC
size: -
J: TRBJ2-1
D: -
V: TRBV20-1

CDR3: CASSFPTDTQYF
DNA: TGTGCCAGCAGCTTCCCCACAGATACGCAGTATTTT
size: few
J: TRBJ2-3
D: -
V: TRBV7-9